This is a list of T cell receptor beta chains from one sample in a study of T cells after yellow fever vaccination. TCRdb called the 5' RACE reads again in MiXCR, with one record for every CDR3 protein. Of approximately 550,000 distinct CDR3 sequences in the sample, approximately 21% were seen once. Here the sequenced sample was PBMCs, taken 15 days after the yellow fever booster vaccination. These receptors were obtained from a man in his thirties or forties who received the YFV17D yellow fever vaccine. CDR3s include the opening cysteine and the closing phenylalanine or tryptophan. The D gene is left open where the match is weak. Clone size is stated in some rows and not others, as once, few, many or a class when expanded.

clone_size j_call v_call d_call cdr3_aa cdr3_nt
- TRBJ2-7 TRBV29-1 TRBD2 CSVEGGSFRSYEQYF TGCAGCGTTGAAGGCGGGAGTTTCCGTTCCTACGAGCAGTACTTC
- TRBJ2-1 TRBV5-6 - CASSFSSGIREQFF TGTGCCAGCAGCTTTAGTAGCGGCATACGTGAGCAGTTCTTC
few TRBJ2-2 TRBV20-1 TRBD2 CSALAGAGTGELFF TGCAGTGCCTTAGCGGGAGCGGGGACCGGGGAGCTGTTTTTT
- TRBJ2-3 TRBV28 - CASRPDRTDTQYF TGTGCCAGCAGACCCGACCGCACAGATACGCAGTATTTT
- TRBJ2-3 TRBV29-1 TRBD2 CSVDRTSGADTQYF TGCAGCGTTGATCGGACTAGCGGGGCGGATACGCAGTATTTT
- TRBJ2-2 TRBV6-5 - CASSYYSGELFF TGTGCCAGCAGTTACTATTCCGGGGAGCTGTTTTTT
- TRBJ2-3 TRBV7-2 - CASSPGRIPPDTQYF TGTGCCAGCAGTCCTGGGAGGATTCCGCCAGATACGCAGTATTTT
- TRBJ2-5 TRBV10-2 TRBD1 CASSEPDRKETQYF TGCGCCAGCAGTGAACCGGACAGGAAAGAGACCCAGTACTTC
- TRBJ2-3 TRBV2 - CASSYNRASTDTQYF TGTGCCAGCAGTTACAACAGAGCGAGCACAGATACGCAGTATTTT
few TRBJ2-4 TRBV5-6 TRBD1 CASSPLRDRKNIQYF TGTGCCAGCAGCCCTCTACGGGACAGGAAAAACATTCAGTACTTC
many TRBJ2-7 TRBV28 TRBD1 CASRRTGGYNEQYF TGTGCCAGCAGAAGGACAGGGGGCTATAACGAGCAGTACTTC
few TRBJ2-5 TRBV5-1 - CASSYPYQETQYF TGCGCCAGCAGCTACCCGTACCAAGAGACCCAGTACTTC
- TRBJ2-1 TRBV20-1 - CSAPHRTDLFF TGCAGTGCCCCTCACCGGACGGACTTGTTCTTC